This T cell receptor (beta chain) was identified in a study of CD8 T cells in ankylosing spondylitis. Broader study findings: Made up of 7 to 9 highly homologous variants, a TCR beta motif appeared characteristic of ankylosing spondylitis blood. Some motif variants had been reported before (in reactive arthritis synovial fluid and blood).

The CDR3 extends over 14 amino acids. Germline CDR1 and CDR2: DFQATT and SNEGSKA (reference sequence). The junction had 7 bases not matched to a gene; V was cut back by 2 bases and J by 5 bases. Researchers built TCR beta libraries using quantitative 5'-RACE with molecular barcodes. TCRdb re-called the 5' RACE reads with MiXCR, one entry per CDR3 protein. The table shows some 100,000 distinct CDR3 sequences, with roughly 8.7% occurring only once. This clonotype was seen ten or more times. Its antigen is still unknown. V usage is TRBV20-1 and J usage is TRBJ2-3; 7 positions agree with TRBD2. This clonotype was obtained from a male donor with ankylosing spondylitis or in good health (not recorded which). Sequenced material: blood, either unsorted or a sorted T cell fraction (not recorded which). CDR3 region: CSARTAGNEDTQYF. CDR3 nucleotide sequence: TGCAGTGCTAGAACAGCGGGAAACGAAGATACGCAGTATTTT.